This T cell receptor beta chain was sequenced during a study of T cells in Graves' hyperthyroidism and ophthalmopathy. Patients were aged 18 to 65, had disease duration under 2 months, and had newly diagnosed hyperthyroidism. The CDR3 covers 14 residues. CDR1 is MNHNS, CDR2 SASEGT, per germline. Trimming stripped 6 bases from V and 3 bases from J, with 12 bases between. This clonotype came up many times. There were TCR beta CDR3 regions amplified from RNA transcripts. During a first-round RT-PCR of the TCR CDR3, the HTBI primer set was used. Each CDR3 protein gets one entry after TCRdb re-called the multiplex PCR reads with MiXCR. The table records about 360,000 distinct CDR3 sequences, more than 15% of them present only once.

Sequenced sample: blood. The clonotype was recovered from a woman aged 18 to 35 with Graves' hyperthyroidism that later progressed to Graves' ophthalmopathy. The chain links TRBV6-1 to TRBJ2-1; D is unresolved. The CDR3 nucleotides are TGTGCCAGCAGAACGGACGCAGGCTACAATGAGCAGTTCTTC. Translation: CASRTDAGYNEQFF.